The clone carrying this T cell receptor beta chain was detected only once. One end of the junction does not line up with germline, which may come from a read error. This sample is part of a study of blood T cells in healthy people across ages. The CDR3 covers 16 residues. From germline, CDR1 is DFQATT and CDR2 SNEGSKA (reference sequence). A second PCR of about 7 to 12 cycles used a sample-barcoded 5' primer and a J-beta primer mix. TCRdb reprocessed the 5' RACE reads via MiXCR and lists one record per CDR3 protein. The sample records hundreds of thousands of distinct CDR3 sequences, 45% to 70% being singletons.

The chain carries TRBV20-1 and TRBJ2-1; unclear D gene. Sequenced material: blood. The clonotype originates from a man in his forties in good health. CDR3 sequence (DNA): TGCAGTGCTAGAGATAAGCCGGTTGGGCTCTTCAATAAGCAGTTCTTC. Translation gives CSARDKPVGLFNKQFF.